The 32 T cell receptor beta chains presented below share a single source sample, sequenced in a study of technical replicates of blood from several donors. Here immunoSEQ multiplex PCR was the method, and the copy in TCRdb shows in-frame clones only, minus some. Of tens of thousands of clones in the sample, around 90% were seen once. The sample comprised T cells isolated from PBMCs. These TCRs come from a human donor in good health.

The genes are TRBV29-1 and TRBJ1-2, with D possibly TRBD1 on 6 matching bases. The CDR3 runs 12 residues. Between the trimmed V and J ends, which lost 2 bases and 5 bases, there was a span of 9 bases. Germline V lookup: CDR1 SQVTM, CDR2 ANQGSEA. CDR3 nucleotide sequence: TGCAGCGTTGAAAAACAGGGTTATGGCTACACCTTC. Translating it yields CSVEKQGYGYTF. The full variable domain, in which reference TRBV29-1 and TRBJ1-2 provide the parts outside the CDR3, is SAVISQKPSRDICQRGTSLTIQCQVDSQVTMMFWYRQQPGQSLTLIATANQGSEATYESGFVIDKFPISRPNLTFSTLTVSNMSPEDSSIYLCSVEKQGYGYTFGSGTRLTVV.

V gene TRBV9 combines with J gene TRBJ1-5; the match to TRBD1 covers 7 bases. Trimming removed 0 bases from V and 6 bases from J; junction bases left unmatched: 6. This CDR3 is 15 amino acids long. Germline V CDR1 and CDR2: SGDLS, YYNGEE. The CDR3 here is CASSVGTGVFQPQHF. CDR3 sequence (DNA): TGTGCCAGCAGCGTAGGAACAGGGGTATTTCAGCCCCAGCATTTT.

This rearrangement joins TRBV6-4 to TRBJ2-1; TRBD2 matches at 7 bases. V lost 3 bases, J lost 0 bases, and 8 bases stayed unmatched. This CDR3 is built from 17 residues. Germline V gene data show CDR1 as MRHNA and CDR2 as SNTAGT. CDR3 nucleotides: TGTGCCAGCAGTGATAGTAATAGCGGGTCCTCCTACAATGAGCAGTTCTTC. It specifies CASSDSNSGSSYNEQFF.

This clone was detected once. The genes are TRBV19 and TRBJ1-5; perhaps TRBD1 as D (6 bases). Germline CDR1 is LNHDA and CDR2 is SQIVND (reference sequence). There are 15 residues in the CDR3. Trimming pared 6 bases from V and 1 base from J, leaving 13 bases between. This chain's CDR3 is CASRGGALSNQPQHF. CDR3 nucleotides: TGTGCCAGTAGAGGGGGGGCTTTGAGCAATCAGCCCCAGCATTTT.

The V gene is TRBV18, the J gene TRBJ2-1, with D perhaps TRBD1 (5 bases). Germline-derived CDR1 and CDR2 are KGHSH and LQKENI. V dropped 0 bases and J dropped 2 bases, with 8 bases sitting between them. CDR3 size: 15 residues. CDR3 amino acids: CASSPPGQPYNEQFF. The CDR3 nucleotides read TGTGCCAGCTCACCACCGGGGCAGCCCTACAATGAGCAGTTCTTC.

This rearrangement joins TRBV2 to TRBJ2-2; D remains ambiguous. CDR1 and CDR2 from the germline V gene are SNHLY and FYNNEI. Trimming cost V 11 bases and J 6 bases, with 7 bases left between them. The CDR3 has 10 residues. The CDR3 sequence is CASRSGELFF. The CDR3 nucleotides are TGTGCCTCTAGATCCGGGGAGCTGTTTTTT.

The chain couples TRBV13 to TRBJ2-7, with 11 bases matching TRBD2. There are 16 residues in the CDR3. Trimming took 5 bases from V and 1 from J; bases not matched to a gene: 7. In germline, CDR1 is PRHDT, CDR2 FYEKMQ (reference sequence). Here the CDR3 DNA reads TGTGCCAGCAGCCCCTTAGCGGGAGGGCCATCCTACGAGCAGTACTTC. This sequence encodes CASSPLAGGPSYEQYF.

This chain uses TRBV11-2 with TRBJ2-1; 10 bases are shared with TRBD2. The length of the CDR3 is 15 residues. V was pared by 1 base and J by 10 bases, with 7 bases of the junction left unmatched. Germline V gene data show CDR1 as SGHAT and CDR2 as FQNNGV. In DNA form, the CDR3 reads TGTGCCAGCAGCTTAGTCTCCCTAGCGGGAGTAGAGCAGTTCTTC. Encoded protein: CASSLVSLAGVEQFF. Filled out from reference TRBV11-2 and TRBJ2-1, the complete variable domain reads EAGVAQSPRYKIIEKRQSVAFWCNPISGHATLYWYQQILGQGPKLLIQFQNNGVVDDSQLPKDRFSAERLKGVDSTLKIQPAKLEDSAVYLCASSLVSLAGVEQFFGPGTRLTVL.

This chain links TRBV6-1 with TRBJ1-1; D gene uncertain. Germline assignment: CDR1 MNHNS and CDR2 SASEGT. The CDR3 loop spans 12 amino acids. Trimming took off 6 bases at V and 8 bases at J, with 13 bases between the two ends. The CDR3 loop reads CASSAARREAFF. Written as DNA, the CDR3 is TGTGCCAGCAGCGCCGCGAGGAGAGAAGCTTTCTTT.

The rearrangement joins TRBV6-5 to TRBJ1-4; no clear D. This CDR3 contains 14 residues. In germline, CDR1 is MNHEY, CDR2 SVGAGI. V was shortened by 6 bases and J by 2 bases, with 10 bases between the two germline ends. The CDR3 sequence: CASRQRGTNEKLFF. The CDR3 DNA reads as TGTGCCAGCAGGCAACGAGGGACTAATGAAAAACTGTTTTTT.

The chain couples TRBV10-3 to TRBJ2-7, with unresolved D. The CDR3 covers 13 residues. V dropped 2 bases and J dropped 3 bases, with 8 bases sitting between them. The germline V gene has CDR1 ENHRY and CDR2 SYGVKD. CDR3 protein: CAISETYYYEQYF. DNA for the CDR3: TGTGCCATCAGTGAGACCTACTACTACGAGCAGTACTTC.

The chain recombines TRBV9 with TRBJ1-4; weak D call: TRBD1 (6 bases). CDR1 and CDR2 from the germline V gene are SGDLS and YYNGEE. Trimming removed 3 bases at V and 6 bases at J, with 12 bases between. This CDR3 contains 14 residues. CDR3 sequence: CASSETGHDEKLFF. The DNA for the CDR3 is TGTGCCAGCAGCGAAACAGGGCATGATGAAAAACTGTTTTTT. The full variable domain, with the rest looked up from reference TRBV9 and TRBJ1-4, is DSGVTQTPKHLITATGQRVTLRCSPRSGDLSVYWYQQSLDQGLQFLIQYYNGEERAKGNILERFSAQQFPDLHSELNLSSLELGDSALYFCASSETGHDEKLFFGSGTQLSVL.

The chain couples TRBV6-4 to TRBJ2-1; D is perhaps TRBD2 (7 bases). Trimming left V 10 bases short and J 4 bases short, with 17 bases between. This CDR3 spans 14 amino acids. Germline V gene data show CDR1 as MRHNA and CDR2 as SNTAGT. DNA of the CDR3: TGTGCCACCAAGGGGGAGGGCAAATACAATGAGCAGTTCTTC. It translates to CATKGEGKYNEQFF.

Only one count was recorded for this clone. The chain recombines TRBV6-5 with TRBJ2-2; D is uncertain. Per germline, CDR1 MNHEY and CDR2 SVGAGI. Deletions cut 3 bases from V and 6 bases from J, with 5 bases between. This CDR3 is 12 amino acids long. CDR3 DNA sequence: TGTGCCAGCAGTTATCTATCCGGGGAGCTGTTTTTT. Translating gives CASSYLSGELFF.

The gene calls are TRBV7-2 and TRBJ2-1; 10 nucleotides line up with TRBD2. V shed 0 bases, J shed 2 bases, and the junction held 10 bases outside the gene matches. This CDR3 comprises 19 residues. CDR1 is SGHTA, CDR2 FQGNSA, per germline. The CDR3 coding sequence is TGTGCCAGCAGCTTAGCAAGGCTAGCGGGAGTCGGCACCTACAATGAGCAGTTCTTC. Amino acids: CASSLARLAGVGTYNEQFF.

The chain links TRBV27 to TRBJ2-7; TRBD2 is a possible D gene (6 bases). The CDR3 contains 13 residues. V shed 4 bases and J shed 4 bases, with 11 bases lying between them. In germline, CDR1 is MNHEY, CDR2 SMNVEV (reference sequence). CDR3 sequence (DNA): TGTGCCAGCAGTTCCGGGAGAAGGTACGAGCAGTACTTC. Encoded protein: CASSSGRRYEQYF.

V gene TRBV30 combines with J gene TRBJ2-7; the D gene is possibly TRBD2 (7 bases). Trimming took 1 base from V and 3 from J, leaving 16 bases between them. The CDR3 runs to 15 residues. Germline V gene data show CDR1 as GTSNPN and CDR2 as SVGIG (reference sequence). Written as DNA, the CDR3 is TGTGCCTGGAGTGCCTCCTGGGGGGGCGACTACGAGCAGTACTTC. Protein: CAWSASWGGDYEQYF.

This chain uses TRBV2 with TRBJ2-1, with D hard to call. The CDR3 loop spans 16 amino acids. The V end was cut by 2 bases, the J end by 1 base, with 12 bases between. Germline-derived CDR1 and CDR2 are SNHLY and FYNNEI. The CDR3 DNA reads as TGTGCCAGCAGTGAACTCCTGGCACGATCCTACAATGAGCAGTTCTTC. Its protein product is CASSELLARSYNEQFF.

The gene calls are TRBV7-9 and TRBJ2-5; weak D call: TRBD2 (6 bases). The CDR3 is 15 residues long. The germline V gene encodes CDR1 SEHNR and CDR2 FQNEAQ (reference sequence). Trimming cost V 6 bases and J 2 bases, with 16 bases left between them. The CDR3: CASRSILAYQETQYF. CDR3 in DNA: TGTGCCAGCAGGTCCATTCTAGCGTATCAAGAGACCCAGTACTTC.

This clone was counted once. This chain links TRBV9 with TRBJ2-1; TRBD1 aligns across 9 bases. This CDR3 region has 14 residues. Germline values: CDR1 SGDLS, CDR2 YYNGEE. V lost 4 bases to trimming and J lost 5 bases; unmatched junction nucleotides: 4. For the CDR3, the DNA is TGTGCCAGCAGCCCAAGGACAGGGGACAATGAGCAGTTCTTC. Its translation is CASSPRTGDNEQFF.

CDR3: CASRTGTYSRGTQYF. The DNA of the CDR3 is TGTGCCAGCAGGACGGGGACATACTCAAGAGGGACCCAGTACTTC. The chain joins TRBV2 to TRBJ2-5; tentatively, D is TRBD1 (6 bases). The V end was cut by 6 bases, the J end by 7 bases, with 21 bases between. The CDR3 has 15 amino acids. Germline values: CDR1 SNHLY, CDR2 FYNNEI.

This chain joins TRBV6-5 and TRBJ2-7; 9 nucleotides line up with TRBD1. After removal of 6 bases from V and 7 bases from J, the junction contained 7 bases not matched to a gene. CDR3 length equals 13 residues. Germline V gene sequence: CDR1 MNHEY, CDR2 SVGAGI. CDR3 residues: CASRGTGGWEQYF. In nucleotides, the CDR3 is TGTGCCAGCAGAGGTACAGGGGGCTGGGAGCAGTACTTC.

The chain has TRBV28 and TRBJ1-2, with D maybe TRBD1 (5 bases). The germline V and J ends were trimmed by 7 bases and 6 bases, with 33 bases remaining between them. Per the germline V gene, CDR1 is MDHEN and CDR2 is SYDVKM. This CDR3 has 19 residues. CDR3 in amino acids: CASNSPLLKTDRLPHGYTF. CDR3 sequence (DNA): TGTGCCAGCAACTCTCCCCTTCTCAAGACAGATAGATTACCCCATGGCTACACCTTC.

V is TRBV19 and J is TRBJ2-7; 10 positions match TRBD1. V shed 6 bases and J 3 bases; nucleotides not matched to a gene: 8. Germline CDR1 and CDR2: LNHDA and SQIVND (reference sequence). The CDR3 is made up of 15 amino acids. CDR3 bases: TGTGCCAGTAGCCTTGCAGGGACAGGGGACTACGAGCAGTACTTC. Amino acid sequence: CASSLAGTGDYEQYF.

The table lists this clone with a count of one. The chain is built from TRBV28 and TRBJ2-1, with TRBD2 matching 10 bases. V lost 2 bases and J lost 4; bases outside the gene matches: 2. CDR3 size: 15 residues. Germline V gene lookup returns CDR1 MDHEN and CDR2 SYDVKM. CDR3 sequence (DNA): TGTGCCAGCAGTTTAGGGACTAGCGCGTACAATGAGCAGTTCTTC. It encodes CASSLGTSAYNEQFF.

CDR3 nucleotide sequence: TGTGCCAGCAGCTGGACAGGGGAAGAGACCCAGTACTTC. Translated, it gives CASSWTGEETQYF. The chain combines TRBV11-2 with TRBJ2-5; 9 bases fit TRBD1. V lost 4 bases and J lost 3; bases outside the gene matches: 0. Looked up from germline, CDR1 is SGHAT and CDR2 is FQNNGV. CDR3 length equals 13 residues.

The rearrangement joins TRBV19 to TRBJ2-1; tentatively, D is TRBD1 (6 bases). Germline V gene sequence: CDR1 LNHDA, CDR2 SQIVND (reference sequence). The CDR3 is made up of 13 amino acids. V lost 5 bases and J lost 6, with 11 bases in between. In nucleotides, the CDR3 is TGTGCCAGTAGTGTACAGGGCTCCAATGAGCAGTTCTTC. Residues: CASSVQGSNEQFF.

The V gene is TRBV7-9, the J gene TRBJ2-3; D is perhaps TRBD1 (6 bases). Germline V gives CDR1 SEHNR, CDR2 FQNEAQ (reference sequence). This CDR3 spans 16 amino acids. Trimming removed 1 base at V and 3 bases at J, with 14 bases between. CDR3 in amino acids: CASSLVVTGTTDTQYF. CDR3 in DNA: TGTGCCAGCAGCTTAGTAGTCACAGGGACGACAGATACGCAGTATTTT.

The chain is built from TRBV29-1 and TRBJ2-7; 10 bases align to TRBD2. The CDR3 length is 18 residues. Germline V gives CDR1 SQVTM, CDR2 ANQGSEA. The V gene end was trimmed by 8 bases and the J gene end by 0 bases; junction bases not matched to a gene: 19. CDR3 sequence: CSTTTGVAGGSGSYEQYF. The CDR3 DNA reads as TGCAGCACGACGACTGGGGTAGCGGGAGGTTCCGGCTCCTACGAGCAGTACTTC.

CDR3 sequence: CASSLTGLAESTDTQYF. DNA of the CDR3: TGTGCCAGCAGCTTGACGGGACTAGCGGAATCCACAGATACGCAGTATTTT. This chain uses TRBV5-8 with TRBJ2-3, with TRBD2 identical over 11 bases. Unmatched junction bases numbered 6, after V lost 1 base and J lost 2 bases. The CDR3 consists of 17 residues. The germline V gene encodes CDR1 SGHTS and CDR2 YDEGEE.

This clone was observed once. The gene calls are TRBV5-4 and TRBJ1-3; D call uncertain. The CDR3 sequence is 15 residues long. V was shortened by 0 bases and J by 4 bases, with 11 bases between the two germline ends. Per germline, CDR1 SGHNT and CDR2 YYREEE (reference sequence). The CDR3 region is CASSLDGFTGNTIYF. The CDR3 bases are TGTGCCAGCAGCTTGGACGGGTTTACAGGAAACACCATATATTTT.

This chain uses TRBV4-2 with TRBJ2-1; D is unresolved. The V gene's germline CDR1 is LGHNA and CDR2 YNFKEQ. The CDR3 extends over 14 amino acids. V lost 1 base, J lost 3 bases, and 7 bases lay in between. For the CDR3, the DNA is TGTGCCAGCAGCCAAGGAGTCAACTACAATGAGCAGTTCTTC. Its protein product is CASSQGVNYNEQFF.